Below, 17 T cell receptor beta chains from the same sample are listed, as sequenced in a study of blood T cells in healthy people across ages. Using a J-beta primer mix together with a sample-barcoded 5' primer, a second PCR was run for roughly 6 to 11 cycles. TCRdb analysed the 5' RACE reads with MiXCR anew, one entry per CDR3 protein. The sample has over a million distinct CDR3 sequences, approximately 25% seen once. This sample was also put to use in a study of T cells of mothers and their children.

The source material was blood. The receptors stem from a girl between 2 and 10 years old in good health.

This clonotype was counted between two and nine times. The chain uses TRBV27 and TRBJ2-7; 7 bases are shared with TRBD1. This CDR3 is built from 15 residues. Unmatched junction bases numbered 14, after V lost 6 bases and J lost 6 bases. Germline V lookup: CDR1 MNHEY, CDR2 SMNVEV (reference sequence). CDR3 sequence: CASRKEITGVGEQYF. The CDR3 DNA reads as TGTGCCAGCAGGAAGGAAATAACAGGGGTAGGCGAGCAGTACTTC.

The sample holds a few counts of this clonotype. The chain couples TRBV7-8 to TRBJ1-4; D is ambiguous. The CDR3 is 15 residues long. Trimming stripped 1 base from V and 3 bases from J, with 9 bases between. Germline V gene data show CDR1 as SGHVS and CDR2 as FQNEAQ. The CDR3 DNA follows: TGTGCCAGCAGCTTAGAAGGGCTAGCTAATGAAAAACTGTTTTTT. Amino acid sequence: CASSLEGLANEKLFF.

This chain links TRBV12-3 or TRBV12-4 with TRBJ2-3, with 12 bases lining up with TRBD1. Losses at the gene ends were 5 bases for V and 6 bases for J; bases not matched to a gene: 12. The CDR3 has 17 amino acids. The CDR3 nucleotides read TGTGCCAGCAGTCTTAAACCGGGACAGGGGGCGTGGGATACGCAGTATTTT. Its protein is CASSLKPGQGAWDTQYF.

For this clonotype: One junction end disagrees with the germline gene, perhaps due to a read error. The CDR3, as DNA: TGCAGTGCTCGAGACAGTCGTTTTTATGAAAAACTGTTTTTT. It codes for CSARDSRFYEKLFF. This chain connects TRBV20-1 to TRBJ1-4; a weak D match, TRBD1 (5 bases). From germline, CDR1 is DFQATT and CDR2 SNEGSKA (reference sequence). The CDR3 covers 14 residues.

The rearrangement joins TRBV29-1 to TRBJ2-5, with D uncertain. Trimming cost V 0 bases and J 7 bases, with 15 bases left between them. The CDR3 has 14 residues. Germline loops: CDR1 SQVTM, CDR2 ANQGSEA. CDR3 nucleotides: TGCAGCGTTGAAGATGGGCCTTTATGGGGGACCCAGTACTTC. Protein: CSVEDGPLWGTQYF.

In its sample, this clonotype was seen a few times. One end of the junction does not line up with germline, which may come from a read error. The chain recombines TRBV12-3 or TRBV12-4 with TRBJ1-1; the D gene is possibly TRBD1 (6 bases). The CDR3 is made up of 13 amino acids. The DNA for the CDR3 is TGTGCCAGCACCATAGGGGGGCGGACTGAAGCCTTCTTT. This encodes CASTIGGRTEAFF.

The chain recombines TRBV5-1 with TRBJ1-4, with a tentative D call TRBD1 (5 bases). Deletions cut 2 bases from V and 7 bases from J, with 18 bases between. Germline V gene lookup returns CDR1 SGHRS and CDR2 YFSETQ. The CDR3 is 16 residues long. CDR3 sequence: CASSLISTGQTEKLFF. CDR3 nucleotide sequence: TGCGCCAGCAGCTTAATCAGCACAGGTCAAACTGAAAAACTGTTTTTT.

This clonotype was observed a few times. J is TRBJ2-6 and V is TRBV7-3; D gene unclear. This CDR3 contains 12 residues. Germline V CDR1 and CDR2: SGHTA, FQGTGA. The ends were cut back, 5 bases at V and 12 bases at J, with 11 bases in the middle. The chain's CDR3 is CASSIPNGVLTF. The CDR3 region has the DNA TGTGCCAGCAGCATCCCCAACGGCGTCCTGACTTTC.

The chain has TRBV4-1 and TRBJ1-4, with a weak D call TRBD1 (5 bases). Trimming removed 6 bases at V and 6 bases at J, with 11 bases between. The CDR3 loop spans 13 amino acids. CDR1 is MGHRA and CDR2 is YSYEKL in the germline V gene. The CDR3 bases are TGCGCCAGCAGGGATCGGGGGGATGAAAAACTGTTTTTT. It yields the protein CASRDRGDEKLFF.

This clonotype came up many times. This chain uses TRBV9 with TRBJ2-5; D is undetermined. The CDR3 has 11 amino acids. The V end lost 0 bases, the J end lost 5 bases, and 2 bases lay between the germline ends. Germline V CDR1 and CDR2: SGDLS, YYNGEE. CDR3: CASSVAETQYF. CDR3 DNA sequence: TGTGCCAGCAGCGTAGCCGAGACCCAGTACTTC.

The chain links TRBV6-1 to TRBJ2-2, with D hard to call. The CDR3 has 12 amino acids. Germline V lookup: CDR1 MNHNS, CDR2 SASEGT. V lost 5 bases, J lost 8 bases, and 9 bases lay in between. For the CDR3, the DNA is TGTGCCAGCAGTCCCCATGCTGGGGAGCTGTTTTTT. It codes for CASSPHAGELFF.

The chain recombines TRBV20-1 with TRBJ1-2; D is ambiguous. Trimming cost V 3 bases and J 6 bases, with 14 bases left between them. The CDR3 length is 13 residues. Per the germline V gene, CDR1 is DFQATT and CDR2 is SNEGSKA (reference sequence). CDR3 protein: CSASGVVVDGYTF. The DNA of the CDR3 is TGCAGTGCTAGCGGGGTGGTGGTGGATGGCTACACCTTC.

This clonotype came up a few times. The gene calls are TRBV28 and TRBJ1-6; no clear D gene. CDR3 length: 13 residues. From germline, CDR1 is MDHEN and CDR2 SYDVKM. With 3 bases removed from V and 6 bases from J, the gap between germline ends came to 6 bases. CDR3 nucleotide sequence: TGTGCCAGCAGTTTTACGGTTAATTCACCCCTCCACTTT. Translating gives CASSFTVNSPLHF. Full variable domain (missing parts from reference TRBV28 and TRBJ1-6): DVKVTQSSRYLVKRTGEKVFLECVQDMDHENMFWYRQDPGLGLRLIYFSYDVKMKEKGDIPEGYSVSREKKERFSLILESASTNQTSMYLCASSFTVNSPLHFGNGTRLTVT.

This chain connects TRBV20-1 to TRBJ2-4; a weak D match, TRBD2 (5 bases). Trimming left V 5 bases short and J 5 bases short, with 16 bases between. The CDR3 is 14 residues long. CDR1 and CDR2 from the germline V gene are DFQATT and SNEGSKA (reference sequence). The CDR3, as DNA: TGCAGTGCTGACTCAGCGGATAGGGAAAACATTCAGTACTTC. Its protein product is CSADSADRENIQYF.

This CDR3 reads CAVHLSTEAFF. The CDR3 DNA is TGTGCCGTACACCTTAGCACTGAAGCTTTCTTT. V usage is TRBV27 and J usage is TRBJ1-1; D is uncertain. The CDR3 is made up of 11 amino acids. Germline values: CDR1 MNHEY, CDR2 SMNVEV (reference sequence). Trimming stripped 11 bases from V and 4 bases from J, with 11 bases between.

The gene calls are TRBV6-2 or TRBV6-3 and TRBJ1-2, with 8 bases lining up with TRBD1. Germline V gene data show CDR1 as MNHEY and CDR2 as SVGEGT. The length of the CDR3 is 14 residues. Germline trimming cut 0 bases from V and 7 bases from J; bases unmatched to any gene: 4. CDR3 nucleotide sequence: TGTGCCAGCAGTTACTCGACAGGGGCAGGTGGCTACACCTTC. Its translation: CASSYSTGAGGYTF.

This clonotype was detected a few times. V gene TRBV6-5 combines with J gene TRBJ2-1; TRBD2 is a possible D gene (5 bases). The V end was cut by 2 bases, the J end by 4 bases, with 12 bases between. CDR3 size: 15 residues. Germline CDR1 is MNHEY and CDR2 is SVGAGI. Here the CDR3 reads CASSYAADLYNEQFF. CDR3 sequence (DNA): TGTGCCAGCAGTTACGCAGCGGATTTATACAATGAGCAGTTCTTC.